The 5 T cell receptor beta chains in this list originate from one sample, sequenced in a study of OX40 agonist ivuxolimab in advanced cancers. Some clones are missing from TCRdb's copy, which holds only in-frame ones; the method was immunoSEQ multiplex PCR. In the table there are tens of thousands of clones, roughly 79% of which are singletons. This specimen consisted of CD4+ or CD8+ T cells sorted from blood, obtained in a trial of the OX40 agonist ivuxolimab. These receptors were obtained from an adult with an advanced solid tumor such as melanoma, head and neck, liver or kidney cancer.

The rearrangement joins TRBV10-2 to TRBJ2-2, with 10 bases lining up with TRBD1. Germline assignment: CDR1 WSHSY and CDR2 SAAADI. CDR3 length: 14 residues. Trimming cost V 8 bases and J 4 bases; bases outside gene matches: 4. Written as DNA, the CDR3 is TGCGCCAGCGGTCGGACAGGGGGCACCGGGGAGCTGTTTTTT. It specifies CASGRTGGTGELFF.

The CDR3 loop reads CASSLYSSEQYF. The CDR3 DNA is TGTGCCAGCAGTTTATATTCCTCTGAGCAGTACTTC. The chain couples TRBV28 to TRBJ2-5; unclear D gene. Trimming cost V 1 base and J 11 bases, with 11 bases left between them. The CDR3 runs to 12 residues. Germline V gene sequence: CDR1 MDHEN, CDR2 SYDVKM.

The V call is TRBV28, the J call TRBJ2-3; D is possibly TRBD2 (6 bases). Between the trimmed V and J ends, which lost 7 bases and 4 bases, there was a span of 15 bases. This CDR3 contains 14 residues. Germline lookup yields CDR1 MDHEN and CDR2 SYDVKM. The CDR3 region is CASKVGGSSDTQYF. In DNA form, the CDR3 reads TGTGCCAGCAAAGTCGGGGGAAGTTCAGATACGCAGTATTTT.

The chain couples TRBV11-3 to TRBJ2-2; maybe TRBD2 (6 bases). The CDR3 has 15 amino acids. Germline values: CDR1 SGHNT, CDR2 YENEEA. Trimming took off 1 base at V and 0 bases at J, with 6 bases between the two ends. In nucleotides, the CDR3 is TGTGCCAGCAGCTTAGGACTAGCGAACACCGGGGAGCTGTTTTTT. Encoded protein: CASSLGLANTGELFF.

The J gene is TRBJ1-6, the V gene TRBV2; possible D gene TRBD1, 5 bases. CDR3 length: 13 residues. CDR1 and CDR2 (germline): SNHLY, FYNNEI. Trimming shortened V by 7 bases and J by 10 bases, and 14 bases separated the two germline ends. The CDR3 nucleotides are TGTGCCAGCAAATTGGGGGAAGCCTCACCCCTCCACTTT. It codes for CASKLGEASPLHF.